The clone carrying this T cell receptor (beta chain) was counted a few times. Its target is not known. Samples from alopecia areata patients were lesional scalp punch biopsies and peripheral blood. This specimen belongs to a study of CD8+ T cells in alopecia areata. General study points: Across lesional scalp, and particularly alopecia totalis/universalis, clonality surpassed that of normal scalp.

Once RNA had been extracted, it was reverse transcribed into cDNA to act as the sequencing template. The repertoire was sequenced with immunoSEQ multiplex PCR; TCRdb's copy has only in-frame clones and lacks some. Of approximately 98,000 clones in the sample, 58% were seen once. The CDR3 length is 14 residues. Germline V CDR1 and CDR2: LNHDA, SQIVND (reference sequence). The trim removed 3 bases at V and 2 bases at J, leaving 1 base unmatched. This rearrangement joins TRBV19 to TRBJ2-1; the match to TRBD1 covers 7 bases. Specimen: NKG2D-low CD8+ T cells sorted from blood. The clonotype originates from a human donor with alopecia areata. CDR3 nucleotide sequence: TGTGCCAGTAGTATCGGGACAGCCTACAATGAGCAGTTCTTC. Protein sequence: CASSIGTAYNEQFF.